This is a list of T cell receptor beta chains from one sample in a study of OX40 agonist ivuxolimab in advanced cancers. Profiled with immunoSEQ multiplex PCR; TCRdb holds only in-frame clones, not every one. The sample lists more than 30,000 clones, 80% to 90% occurring once. The sample in question was CD4+ or CD8+ T cells sorted from blood, obtained in a trial of the OX40 agonist ivuxolimab. The source is an adult with an advanced solid tumor such as melanoma, head and neck, liver or kidney cancer. Each CDR3 is given with its conserved first and last residue. D genes are given only for firm matches. Only some rows state a clone size, as once, few, many or a class for expanded clones.

clone_size,d_call,v_call,j_call,cdr3_nt,cdr3_aa
-,-,TRBV7-9,TRBJ2-2,TGTGCCAGCAGCTTCGCACAGGCGAACACCGGGGAGCTGTTTTTT,CASSFAQANTGELFF
-,-,TRBV7-3,TRBJ2-3,TGTGCCAGCAGCTTAGGGGGGAGTGCAGATACGCAGTATTTT,CASSLGGSADTQYF
few,-,TRBV27,TRBJ2-2,TGTGCCAGCAGTTTCTCGAACACCGGGGAGCTGTTTTTT,CASSFSNTGELFF
-,TRBD1,TRBV7-9,TRBJ2-1,TGTGCCAGCAGCTGGACAGGGCGTAATGAGCAGTTCTTC,CASSWTGRNEQFF
-,-,TRBV5-4,TRBJ2-2,TGTGCCAGCAGCTTTACCGGGGAGCTGTTTTTT,CASSFTGELFF
few,TRBD2,TRBV5-1,TRBJ2-7,TGCGCCAGCAGCTTGGAGGCAGGCGGGAGGTATTACGAGCAGTACTTC,CASSLEAGGRYYEQYF
-,-,TRBV28,TRBJ2-2,TGTGCCAGCAGTTTAGGCAGGGTCACCGGGGAGCTGTTTTTT,CASSLGRVTGELFF
-,-,TRBV6-5,TRBJ1-1,TGTGCCAGCAGTTGGTCAGGTACTGAAGCTTTCTTT,CASSWSGTEAFF
-,-,TRBV28,TRBJ2-7,TGTGCCAGCTCTTCTTTACCGGGTTCTTTCTACGAGCAGTACTTC,CASSSLPGSFYEQYF
-,TRBD2,TRBV6-5,TRBJ2-1,TGTGCCAGCAGTTACTTGCGGGAGGTCACCAATGAGCAGTTCTTC,CASSYLREVTNEQFF
-,-,TRBV29-1,TRBJ2-2,TGCAGCGTCCCGAATCCTAGGTCCGGGGAGCTGTTTTTT,CSVPNPRSGELFF
-,-,TRBV7-8,TRBJ1-5,TGTGCCAGCAGCTTATATTCCGGGGGCGGCCGCAATCAGCCCCAGCATTTT,CASSLYSGGGRNQPQHF
-,-,TRBV19,TRBJ1-5,TGTGCCAGTAGTGCTTCTTTTGGGCAGCCCCAGCATTTT,CASSASFGQPQHF
-,TRBD1,TRBV28,TRBJ2-5,TGTGCCAGCAGTTTAAATTTGGGACAGGCGAGACAAGAGACCCAGTACTTC,CASSLNLGQARQETQYF
once,-,TRBV27,TRBJ2-1,TGTGCCAGCAGCGTCTGGAGGGAGCAAGACAATGAGCAGTTCTTC,CASSVWREQDNEQFF
-,TRBD2,TRBV9,TRBJ2-1,TGTGCCAGCACCCCCTCGGGGGGTGGGGTGCAGTTCTTC,CASTPSGGGVQFF
-,-,TRBV7-8,TRBJ2-1,TGTGCCAGCAGCCTAACCACCGGGGACCTAAAGAGCTCCTACAATGAGCAGTTCTTC,CASSLTTGDLKSSYNEQFF
-,TRBD1,TRBV4-3,TRBJ1-1,TGCGCCAGCAGCCGGACGGGACAGACGAACACTGAAGCTTTCTTT,CASSRTGQTNTEAFF
-,-,TRBV21-1,TRBJ2-7,TGTGCCAGCAGCACCCGGGACAGATGCTACGAGCAGTACTTC,CASSTRDRCYEQYF
-,-,TRBV15,TRBJ1-2,TGTGCCACCAGCAGAAACGGACAGCACTATGGCTACACCTTC,CATSRNGQHYGYTF
-,TRBD2,TRBV7-9,TRBJ2-1,TGTGCCAGTATGGGACTAGCGGGAGTGAGATCCTACAATGAGCAGTTCTTC,CASMGLAGVRSYNEQFF
-,-,TRBV6-5,TRBJ2-4,TGTGCCAGCACTTCGCGGGGGCTTGGAAACATTCAGTACTTC,CASTSRGLGNIQYF
-,-,TRBV19,TRBJ1-3,TGTGCCAGTAGTATAGGGGGACTCGGAAACACCATATATTTT,CASSIGGLGNTIYF
-,TRBD2,TRBV12-5,TRBJ2-1,TGTGCTAGTGGTTTTTGGACTAGCGTAACGAGCTCCTACAATGAGCAGTTCTTC,CASGFWTSVTSSYNEQFF
-,-,TRBV5-4,TRBJ2-7,TGTGCCAGCAGCTTGGCGTCTAGCGAACCTTACGAGCAGTACTTC,CASSLASSEPYEQYF
-,-,TRBV29-1,TRBJ2-2,TGCAGCGTTGATTGGGGCACGAACACCGGGGAGCTGTTTTTT,CSVDWGTNTGELFF
-,TRBD1,TRBV5-1,TRBJ2-1,TGCGCCAGCAGCTCGGAGACAGGGGGCGCTGAGCAGTTCTTC,CASSSETGGAEQFF
-,-,TRBV11-2,TRBJ2-1,TGTGCCAGCAGCCTAGGGCTGGGGGGCGTCTACAATGAGCAGTTCTTC,CASSLGLGGVYNEQFF
-,TRBD1,TRBV25-1,TRBJ2-3,TGTGCCAGCAGTGATGAATTTGGGACAGCGCCCACAGATACGCAGTATTTT,CASSDEFGTAPTDTQYF
-,TRBD2,TRBV4-1,TRBJ2-7,TGCGCCAGCAGCCAAGGGGGACTAGCGGGAGGTTACGAGCAGTACTTC,CASSQGGLAGGYEQYF
medium-sized,-,TRBV2,TRBJ2-7,TGTGCCAGCACGGAGGGCGGGGGCCCTTTCTCCTACGAGCAGTACTTC,CASTEGGGPFSYEQYF
once,TRBD1,TRBV29-1,TRBJ2-2,TGCAGCTTTAGGGGGCTAGGGACCGGGGAGCTGTTTTTT,CSFRGLGTGELFF
-,TRBD2,TRBV19,TRBJ2-1,TGTGCCAGTAGTACCCGGGACTACCCCTACAATGAGCAGTTCTTC,CASSTRDYPYNEQFF
-,TRBD2,TRBV10-2,TRBJ2-3,TGCGCCAGCAGTGAGTCGCTCGAGACTAGCGGATCTAGCACAGATACGCAGTATTTT,CASSESLETSGSSTDTQYF
-,-,TRBV5-6,TRBJ2-7,TGTGCCAGCAGCGCAGACTACTACGAGCAGTACTTC,CASSADYYEQYF
-,TRBD1,TRBV11-2,TRBJ1-1,TGTGCCAGCAGCCCACGACAGGGACTTAGAGTTAGGAACACTGAAGCTTTCTTT,CASSPRQGLRVRNTEAFF